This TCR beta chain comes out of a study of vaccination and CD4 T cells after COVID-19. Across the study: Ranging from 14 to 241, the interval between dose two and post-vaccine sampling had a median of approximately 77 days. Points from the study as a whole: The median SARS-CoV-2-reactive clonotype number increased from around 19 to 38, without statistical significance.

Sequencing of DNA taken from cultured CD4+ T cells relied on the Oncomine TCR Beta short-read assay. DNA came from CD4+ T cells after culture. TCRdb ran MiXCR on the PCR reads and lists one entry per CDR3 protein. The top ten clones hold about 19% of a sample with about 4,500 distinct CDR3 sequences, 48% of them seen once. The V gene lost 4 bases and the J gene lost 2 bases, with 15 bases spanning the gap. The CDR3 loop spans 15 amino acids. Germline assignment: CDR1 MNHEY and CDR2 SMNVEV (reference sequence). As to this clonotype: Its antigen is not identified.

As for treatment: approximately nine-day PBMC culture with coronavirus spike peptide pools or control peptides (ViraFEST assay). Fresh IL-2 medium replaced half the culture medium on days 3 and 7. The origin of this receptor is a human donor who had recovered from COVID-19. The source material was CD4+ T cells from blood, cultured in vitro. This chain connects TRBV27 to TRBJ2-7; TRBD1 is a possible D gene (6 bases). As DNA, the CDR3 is TGTGCCAGCAGTTCCCGAGGTGGGGGCGCCTACGAGCAGTACTTC. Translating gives CASSSRGGGAYEQYF.